The subject of this entry is one TCR beta chain. Its antigen remains unknown. The data originate from a study of shared clonotypes between healthy human individuals. Whole-study results and caveats: Clonotype sharing among donors likely depends on sequencing depth.

Deep-level assay runs were performed. Sorted-subset replicate PCRs used around 200 ng of genomic DNA. This amount corresponded to approximately 30,000 T cell genomes. Original data processing: Junction-only immunoSEQ data arrived without quality scores, meaning filtering differed. Assay used: immunoSEQ multiplex PCR; TCRdb lists only in-frame clones, some missing. The DNA was the basis for D and trimming; V, J and clone size are from that table. The sample holds roughly 1,500,000 clones, roughly 98.5% seen once. This receptor was taken from a man aged 25-45 years in good health. The sequenced material came from naive CD4+ T cells sorted from blood. Subset defined: CD45RA+ positively selected.

The CDR3 sequence is CASSGHQPQHF. CDR3 in DNA: TGTGCCAGCAGTGGCCATCAGCCCCAGCATTTT. The rearrangement links TRBV6-5 to TRBJ1-5; D not resolved. Germline lookup yields CDR1 MNHEY and CDR2 SVGAGI. The CDR3 is 11 residues long. With 5 bases removed from V and 5 bases from J, the gap between germline ends came to 4 bases.